In its sample, the clone carrying this TCR beta chain was seen many times. What it binds is not known. Individual cDNA molecules carried attached unique molecular identifiers. TCRdb fed the 5' RACE reads into MiXCR, producing one record per CDR3 protein. The table has just over 70,000 distinct CDR3 sequences, about 12% seen once. Germline assignment: CDR1 PRHDT and CDR2 FYEKMQ (reference sequence). This CDR3 has 15 residues. V shed 1 base and J shed 7 bases, with 14 bases lying between them. The sample is drawn from a study of early T cells in non-severe SARS-CoV-2 infection. Study context: Sequenced bulk RNA came from whole blood that was unsorted, and chains were unpaired.

Study results and limitations: Comparison of clonotypes with VDJdb favored anti-spike CD8 responses while missing private and CD4 specificities.

The V and J genes are TRBV13 and TRBJ2-1, with D tentatively TRBD2 (5 bases). This sequence originates from an adult who was a healthcare worker with PCR-confirmed SARS-CoV-2 infection or an uninfected control (not recorded which). Source material: whole blood. The CDR3 DNA sequence: TGTGCCAGCAGCTTAGTAGGGAATTGGGAGAATGAGCAGTTCTTC. This translates into CASSLVGNWENEQFF.